The 10 T cell receptor beta chains presented below share a single source sample, sequenced in a study of blood T cell repertoires in COVID-19. TCRdb keeps only in-frame clones here, not all; method: immunoSEQ multiplex PCR. The profile shows about 300,000 clones, roughly 90% of them singletons. The specimen was peripheral blood. These receptors came from a woman aged 25-40 years with COVID-19, enrolled during active disease.

This chain uses TRBV9 with TRBJ1-5; a weak D match, TRBD1 (6 bases). Per germline, CDR1 SGDLS and CDR2 YYNGEE. Trimming cost V 4 bases and J 6 bases, with 29 bases left between them. The CDR3 spans 19 residues. The CDR3 nucleotides are TGTGCCAGCAGCCACCAGCCTCACTTCCGACAGGTCGTATTTCAGCCCCAGCATTTT. This translates into CASSHQPHFRQVVFQPQHF.

This chain joins TRBV6-6 and TRBJ2-1, with 10 bases lining up with TRBD2. The J segment lost 8 bases and the V segment lost 8 bases, leaving 6 bases of the junction unmatched. Germline V lookup: CDR1 MNHNY, CDR2 SVGAGI (reference sequence). This CDR3 is 13 amino acids long. CDR3 DNA sequence: TGTGCCAGCGAGCGGGGGGGTGGGTATGAGCAGTTCTTC. Residues: CASERGGGYEQFF.

The chain uses TRBV19 and TRBJ1-5, with TRBD1 matching 9 bases. CDR3 length: 16 residues. Germline-derived CDR1 and CDR2 are LNHDA and SQIVND (reference sequence). With 7 bases clipped from V and 0 bases from J, the junction kept 7 bases outside the gene matches. CDR3 coding DNA: TGTGCCAGTACACGATTGGACAGGGGTAGCAATCAGCCCCAGCATTTT. Protein sequence: CASTRLDRGSNQPQHF.

The chain couples TRBV7-6 to TRBJ2-1, with 14 bases that match TRBD2. The CDR3 runs to 15 residues. Germline CDR1 and CDR2: SGHVS and FNYEAQ. V lost 5 bases, J lost 7 bases, and 4 bases stayed unmatched. DNA for the CDR3: TGTGCCAGCAGCCCCGGGACTAGCGGGGGTAATGAGCAGTTCTTC. It encodes CASSPGTSGGNEQFF.

This rearrangement joins TRBV5-1 to TRBJ1-2; D gene unclear. This CDR3 region has 15 residues. V was clipped by 0 bases and J by 8 bases, with 17 bases between them. The V gene's germline CDR1 is SGHRS and CDR2 YFSETQ. CDR3 sequence (DNA): TGCGCCAGCAGCTTGGACTCCCTAACCAACTGGGGCTACACCTTC. This encodes CASSLDSLTNWGYTF.

V gene TRBV23-1 combines with J gene TRBJ1-4; TRBD1 agrees at 10 bases. TRBV23-1 is an ORF; its function is uncertain. Trimming cost V 7 bases and J 5 bases; bases outside gene matches: 1. The CDR3 has 13 amino acids. CDR3 amino acids: CASKGQGNEKLFF. In nucleotides, the CDR3 is TGCGCCAGCAAGGGACAGGGGAATGAAAAACTGTTTTTT.

The chain is built from TRBV7-9 and TRBJ1-4; D is possibly TRBD1 (6 bases). From germline, CDR1 is SEHNR and CDR2 FQNEAQ (reference sequence). Trimming pared 5 bases from V and 3 bases from J, leaving 13 bases between. CDR3 size: 15 residues. The CDR3 DNA follows: TGTGCCAGCAGCGCCCGACAGGACCCTAATGAAAAACTGTTTTTT. It codes for CASSARQDPNEKLFF.

This chain uses TRBV4-2 with TRBJ2-5; D may be TRBD1 (5 bases). The CDR3 runs 17 residues. The V end lost 0 bases, the J end lost 0 bases, and 14 bases lay between the germline ends. Germline V gene lookup returns CDR1 LGHNA and CDR2 YNFKEQ. The CDR3 spells CASSQDGASLYQETQYF. The CDR3 nucleotides are TGTGCCAGCAGCCAAGATGGGGCTAGTCTTTACCAAGAGACCCAGTACTTC.

This rearrangement joins TRBV18 to TRBJ2-1; tentative D call: TRBD2 (6 bases). Trimming took off 3 bases at V and 8 bases at J, with 11 bases between the two ends. The CDR3 has 13 amino acids. CDR1 and CDR2 (germline): KGHSH, LQKENI. The CDR3 DNA sequence: TGTGCCAGCTCACCGGGACTCCTCGATGAGCAGTTCTTC. It yields the protein CASSPGLLDEQFF. Full variable domain (missing parts from reference TRBV18 and TRBJ2-1): NAGVMQNPRHLVRRRGQEARLRCSPMKGHSHVYWYRQLPEEGLKFMVYLQKENIIDESGMPKERFSAEFPKEGPSILRIQQVVRGDSAAYFCASSPGLLDEQFFGPGTRLTVL.

V is TRBV11-3 and J is TRBJ2-1; TRBD2 agrees at 13 bases. J gave up 9 bases and V 2 bases, and 4 bases lay outside the gene matches. Per germline, CDR1 SGHNT and CDR2 YENEEA. The CDR3 consists of 15 residues. CDR3 DNA: TGTGCCAGCAGCTTACTACTAGCGGGGGGGCGTGAGCAGTTCTTC. As protein: CASSLLLAGGREQFF.